This record looks at one T cell receptor (beta chain) sequence and its context. The antigen is undetermined. This record belongs to a study of post-analysis software for immune sequencing data. Study background: Secondary progressive, relapsing-remitting and progressive-relapsing multiple sclerosis were among the included disease courses. Study-level points and caveats: Significantly decreased normalized Chao1 diversity was recorded for multiple sclerosis patients relative to controls. F measure clustering grouped samples strongly by preparation batch. Relative to controls, patients had about five TRBV segments at higher frequency, with TRBV5-6, TRBV5-1 and TRBV20-1 among these.

Tagging with unique molecular identifiers was a feature of the TCR beta cDNA libraries. Once roughly 0.9 to 10 million T cells were used, roughly 0.5 million cDNA molecules resulted. TCRdb recomputed calls from the PCR reads with MiXCR, one row per CDR3 protein. The sample holds more than 450,000 distinct CDR3 sequences, around 31% seen once. Trimming took off 4 bases at V and 8 bases at J, with 23 bases between the two ends. The CDR3 covers 16 residues. Germline loops: CDR1 SGHAT, CDR2 FQNNGV. The source material was blood. This clonotype was sampled from a girl under 18 with multiple sclerosis. J is TRBJ1-2 and V is TRBV11-2; weak D call: TRBD1 (6 bases). Here the CDR3 DNA reads TGTGCCAGCAGCTATAGTAGGCAGGGGATAAGCTACGGCTACACCTTC. Its protein is CASSYSRQGISYGYTF.